The 23 T cell receptor beta chains listed next were all sequenced from one sample in a study of regulatory T cells in long-lasting Graves disease. Arm-PCR of CDR3 regions and iRepertoire HTBI primers were used to build TCR beta libraries. TCRdb re-called the multiplex PCR reads with MiXCR, one entry per CDR3 protein. There are around 460,000 distinct CDR3 sequences in the sample; around 15% occur only once, and approximately 15% lies in the top ten. Time point meaning: newly diagnosed GD, antithyroid drugs for less than 3 months. PBMC RNA was the source of the TCR library. These sequences were also reported in another study, on T cells in Graves' hyperthyroidism and ophthalmopathy.

The sample in question was peripheral blood mononuclear cells (PBMCs), obtained at new diagnosis, from a patient treated with antithyroid drugs. Receptors were obtained from a woman aged 45 to 65 with Graves disease.

The sample holds many counts of this clonotype. The gene calls are TRBV6-1 and TRBJ2-1; TRBD2 matches 15 bases. Trimming took 6 bases from V and 5 from J; bases not matched to a gene: 11. The CDR3 consists of 18 residues. Germline CDR1 MNHNS, CDR2 SASEGT. The DNA for the CDR3 is TGTGCCAGCAGCCCCGGACTAGCGGGAGGGCCAAAGGACAATGAGCAGTTCTTC. Translation: CASSPGLAGGPKDNEQFF.

This clonotype occurred many times. This sequence joins TRBV5-1 and TRBJ2-7, with 7 bases matching TRBD1. Losses at the gene ends were 5 bases for V and 3 bases for J; bases not matched to a gene: 8. This CDR3 contains 14 residues. Germline V gene lookup returns CDR1 SGHRS and CDR2 YFSETQ. This CDR3 reads CASREGGSNYEQYF. In DNA form, the CDR3 reads TGCGCCAGCAGAGAAGGGGGCTCTAACTACGAGCAGTACTTC.

This clonotype was recorded at least ten times. The chain recombines TRBV10-3 with TRBJ2-7; possible D gene TRBD1, 6 bases. CDR1 is ENHRY and CDR2 is SYGVKD in the germline V gene. Trimming stripped 4 bases from V and 0 bases from J, with 10 bases between. The CDR3 length is 14 residues. CDR3 sequence (DNA): TGTGCCATCAGTGGGGCAGGGGACTCCTACGAGCAGTACTTC. Translating it yields CAISGAGDSYEQYF.

The chain links TRBV11-3 to TRBJ2-1, with 7 positions matching TRBD1. CDR1 and CDR2 (germline): SGHNT, YENEEA. This CDR3 is 15 amino acids long. V lost 4 bases and J lost 3; bases outside the gene matches: 6. The chain's CDR3 is CASSSTGESYNEQFF. CDR3 in DNA: TGTGCCAGCAGCTCTACAGGGGAAAGCTACAATGAGCAGTTCTTC.

The chain combines TRBV3-1 with TRBJ2-1; TRBD2 agrees at 10 bases. CDR3 length equals 15 residues. With 4 bases clipped from V and 5 bases from J, the junction kept 5 bases outside the gene matches. CDR1 and CDR2 (germline): LGHDT, YNNKEL (reference sequence). For the CDR3, the DNA is TGTGCCAGCAGCCCTAGCGGGAGAGTGAACAATGAGCAGTTCTTC. Translating gives CASSPSGRVNNEQFF.

This clonotype was seen a handful of times. The rearrangement links TRBV5-4 to TRBJ2-2, with 8 bases matching TRBD2. Looked up from germline, CDR1 is SGHNT and CDR2 is YYREEE (reference sequence). The CDR3 has 16 amino acids. V trimming: 0 bases; J trimming: 4 bases; junction bases outside the gene matches: 5. In DNA form, the CDR3 reads TGTGCCAGCAGCTTGGGCGGGGGGAGTGTCACCGGGGAGCTGTTTTTT. Translated: CASSLGGGSVTGELFF.

Remarks on this clonotype: This may arise from a read error, as a much more abundant clone is one base away. The chain is built from TRBV12-3 or TRBV12-4 and TRBJ2-1; a possible D gene is TRBD1 (5 bases). This CDR3 is 16 amino acids long. The CDR3 sequence: CASSPKGSVSDNERFF. For the CDR3, the DNA is TGTGCCAGCAGTCCAAAGGGGTCCGTTTCTGACAATGAGCGGTTCTTC.

This clonotype has a count of ten or more. The chain has TRBV30 and TRBJ2-7; 7 bases are a match to TRBD1. Germline CDR1 is GTSNPN and CDR2 is SVGIG (reference sequence). The CDR3 covers 15 residues. The J segment lost 3 bases and the V segment lost 3 bases, leaving 11 bases of the junction unmatched. CDR3: CAWRAPGTAFYEQYF. The CDR3 coding sequence is TGTGCCTGGAGAGCCCCCGGGACAGCGTTCTACGAGCAGTACTTC.

The chain recombines TRBV12-5 with TRBJ2-1, with 9 bases lining up with TRBD2. The CDR3 length is 17 residues. With 2 bases clipped from V and 5 bases from J, the junction kept 10 bases outside the gene matches. Germline V CDR1 and CDR2: LGHNT, FRNRAP. The CDR3 DNA sequence: TGTGCTAGTGGTTTGCTCCCTGGGACTAGCTTGAACAATGAGCAGTTCTTC. This translates into CASGLLPGTSLNNEQFF.

J is TRBJ2-1 and V is TRBV6-4, with unresolved D. Germline CDR1 reads MRHNA; CDR2 reads SNTAGT. The CDR3 length is 15 residues. Between the trimmed V and J ends, which lost 0 bases and 0 bases, there was a span of 6 bases. Written as DNA, the CDR3 is TGTGCCAGCAGTGACTCCCAGGACTCCTACAATGAGCAGTTCTTC. This translates into CASSDSQDSYNEQFF.

The gene calls are TRBV28 and TRBJ2-7, with D tentatively TRBD1 or TRBD2 (5 bases each). There are 12 residues in the CDR3. V was clipped by 2 bases and J by 6 bases, with 8 bases between them. Germline V gives CDR1 MDHEN, CDR2 SYDVKM. The CDR3 coding sequence is TGTGCCAGCAGTTTAACGGGGCGCGAGCAGTACTTC. Protein: CASSLTGREQYF.

This clonotype appeared many times. This sequence joins TRBV20-1 and TRBJ1-2; TRBD1 matches at 9 bases. The CDR3 contains 16 residues. The germline V gene has CDR1 DFQATT and CDR2 SNEGSKA (reference sequence). V was pared by 1 base and J by 6 bases, with 12 bases of the junction left unmatched. For the CDR3, the DNA is TGCAGTGCTAGAGGCCCGACGGGACAGGGCTCTAATGGCTACACCTTC. Translated, it gives CSARGPTGQGSNGYTF.

This chain joins TRBV4-1 and TRBJ1-5; TRBD1 agrees at 7 bases. V was pared by 1 base and J by 9 bases, with 9 bases of the junction left unmatched. The CDR3 is 15 amino acids. Per germline, CDR1 MGHRA and CDR2 YSYEKL. The CDR3 DNA sequence: TGCGCCAGCAGCCAAGGGGAGGGGGCCTCAGGGCCCCAGCATTTT. Amino acid sequence: CASSQGEGASGPQHF.

This clonotype has just a few counts. The J gene is TRBJ2-3, the V gene TRBV10-3; possible D gene TRBD2, 6 bases. V lost 6 bases, J lost 4 bases, and 8 bases lay in between. There are 12 residues in the CDR3. The germline V gene has CDR1 ENHRY and CDR2 SYGVKD. The CDR3 loop reads CAIRTGADTQYF. The CDR3 DNA reads as TGTGCCATCAGGACGGGAGCAGATACGCAGTATTTT.

This clonotype was seen ten or more times. V and J are TRBV2 and TRBJ2-3; 9 nucleotides align to TRBD1. CDR1 SNHLY and CDR2 FYNNEI come from the germline V gene. This CDR3 is built from 14 residues. The junction had 8 bases not matched to a gene; V was cut back by 8 bases and J by 5 bases. The CDR3 is CASFLRQGGDTQYF. CDR3 nucleotide sequence: TGTGCCAGCTTCCTAAGACAGGGGGGAGATACGCAGTATTTT.

The chain links TRBV28 to TRBJ1-5; TRBD1 aligns across 8 bases. Germline CDR1 and CDR2: MDHEN and SYDVKM. J was trimmed by 2 bases and V by 3 bases; bases with no gene match: 6. There are 16 residues in the CDR3. DNA for the CDR3: TGTGCCAGCAGTTTTCTTGACAGGGGAGGCAATCAGCCCCAGCATTTT. It yields the protein CASSFLDRGGNQPQHF.

This clonotype showed up many times. The chain employs TRBV2 and TRBJ1-5; D not resolved. Germline-derived CDR1 and CDR2 are SNHLY and FYNNEI. The V gene lost 6 bases and the J gene lost 8 bases, with 14 bases spanning the gap. CDR3 length equals 13 residues. The CDR3 nucleotides read TGTGCCAGCAGGGGGTCGCGGTATGAGCCCCAGCATTTT. Residues: CASRGSRYEPQHF.

In this sample, this clonotype turned up a few times. This may be a read error, as it is one base from a much larger clone. The genes are TRBV29-1 and TRBJ2-1, with D tentatively TRBD1 or TRBD2 (5 bases each). The CDR3 is 13 residues long. Trimming pared 7 bases from V and 2 bases from J, leaving 12 bases between. In germline, CDR1 is SQVTM, CDR2 ANQGSEA. As DNA, the CDR3 is TGCAGCGCCCGGGGCAGTACCTACAATGAGCAGTTCTTC. This codes for CSARGSTYNEQFF.

This clonotype was seen at least ten times. The V gene is TRBV7-2, the J gene TRBJ1-2; TRBD1 might be the D (6 bases). Deletions cut 5 bases from V and 7 bases from J, with 17 bases between. CDR3 length equals 14 residues. Germline CDR1 SGHTA, CDR2 FQGNSA. CDR3 bases: TGTGCCAGCAGCCCGAGGGGGGGCCGTATTGGCTACACCTTC. It is translated as CASSPRGGRIGYTF.

V gene TRBV20-1 combines with J gene TRBJ2-5, with 12 bases fitting TRBD2. Germline-derived CDR1 and CDR2 are DFQATT and SNEGSKA (reference sequence). The length of the CDR3 is 16 residues. The ends lost 1 base at V and 1 base at J; junction bases unmatched: 4. The DNA of the CDR3 is TGCAGTGCTAGAGGGACTAGCGGGGCCCCCCAAGAGACCCAGTACTTC. Translated: CSARGTSGAPQETQYF.

This clonotype was picked up many times. The chain combines TRBV2 with TRBJ2-1; TRBD1 is a possible D gene (5 bases). Trimming took 6 bases from V and 1 from J, leaving 13 bases between them. In germline, CDR1 is SNHLY, CDR2 FYNNEI. CDR3 length: 15 amino acids. CDR3 residues: CASSQGPLSYNEQFF. The CDR3 region has the DNA TGTGCCAGCAGCCAGGGTCCCTTATCCTACAATGAGCAGTTCTTC.

This clonotype was recorded at least ten times. The chain joins TRBV6-2 or TRBV6-3 to TRBJ2-7; 11 bases map to TRBD1. This CDR3 has 14 residues. Losses at the gene ends were 4 bases for V and 6 bases for J; bases not matched to a gene: 5. The germline V gene has CDR1 MNHEY and CDR2 SVGEGT. The CDR3 reads CASSFGQGAREQYF. CDR3 DNA sequence: TGTGCCAGCAGTTTTGGACAGGGGGCGCGCGAGCAGTACTTC.

The V and J genes are TRBV11-1 and TRBJ2-4; 7 positions match TRBD1. V was pared by 0 bases and J by 0 bases, with 5 bases of the junction left unmatched. CDR3 size: 17 residues. Germline V lookup: CDR1 SGHAT, CDR2 FQDESV (reference sequence). The CDR3 region has the DNA TGTGCCAGCAGCTTAGCCCCACAGGGGTTAGCCAAAAACATTCAGTACTTC. It yields the protein CASSLAPQGLAKNIQYF.